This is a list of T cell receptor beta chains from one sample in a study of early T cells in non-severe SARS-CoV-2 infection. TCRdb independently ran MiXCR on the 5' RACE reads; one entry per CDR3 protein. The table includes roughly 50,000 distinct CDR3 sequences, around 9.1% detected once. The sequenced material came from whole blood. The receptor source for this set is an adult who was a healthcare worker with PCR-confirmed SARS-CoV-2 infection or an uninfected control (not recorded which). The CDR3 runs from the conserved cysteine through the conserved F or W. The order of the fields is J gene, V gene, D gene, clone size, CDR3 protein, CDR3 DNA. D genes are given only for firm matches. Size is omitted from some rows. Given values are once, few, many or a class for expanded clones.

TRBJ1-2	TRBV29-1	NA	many	CSVERSYGYTF	TGCAGCGTTGAACGCAGCTATGGCTACACCTTC
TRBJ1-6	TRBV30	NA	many	CAWSVRPSSYNSPLHF	TGTGCCTGGAGTGTACGGCCGAGCTCCTATAATTCACCCCTCCACTTT
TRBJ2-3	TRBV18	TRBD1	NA	CASSPLLQGANTQYF	TGTGCCAGCTCACCACTTCTACAGGGGGCGAATACGCAGTATTTT
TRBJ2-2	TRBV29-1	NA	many	CSGRGKIGELFF	TGCAGCGGGCGAGGGAAGATCGGGGAGCTGTTTTTT
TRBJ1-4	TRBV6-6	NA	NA	CASRSIGLRKKLFF	TGTGCCAGCAGGTCCATTGGGTTGCGGAAAAAACTGTTTTTT
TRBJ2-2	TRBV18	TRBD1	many	CASSVQGKNTGELFF	TGTGCCAGCTCGGTACAGGGGAAGAACACCGGGGAGCTGTTTTTT
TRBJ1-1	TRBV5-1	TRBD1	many	CASSLETGGFTEAFF	TGCGCCAGCAGCTTGGAAACAGGGGGCTTTACTGAAGCTTTCTTT
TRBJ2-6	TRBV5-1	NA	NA	CASSLGSVFSGANVLTF	TGCGCCAGCAGCTTGGGCTCAGTTTTCTCTGGGGCCAACGTCCTGACTTTC
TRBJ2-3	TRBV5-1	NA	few	CASSFEGASGDTQYF	TGCGCCAGCAGCTTTGAGGGGGCTAGCGGGGATACGCAGTATTTT
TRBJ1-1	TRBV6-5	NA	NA	CASSYHPLNTEAFF	TGTGCCAGCAGTTACCACCCTCTGAACACTGAAGCTTTCTTT
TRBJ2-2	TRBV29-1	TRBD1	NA	CSVWDRGRGELFF	TGCAGCGTTTGGGACAGGGGGCGCGGGGAGCTGTTTTTT
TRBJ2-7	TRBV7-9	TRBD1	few	CASSRTGVFAYEQYF	TGTGCCAGCAGCCGGACAGGGGTATTCGCCTACGAGCAGTACTTC
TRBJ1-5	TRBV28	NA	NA	CASSRGPQHF	TGTGCCAGCAGTAGGGGGCCCCAGCATTTT
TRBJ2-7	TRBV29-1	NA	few	CSVEGGGTYEQYF	TGCAGCGTTGAAGGTGGGGGTACCTACGAGCAGTACTTC
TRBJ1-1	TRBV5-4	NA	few	CASSGAEWRDTEAFF	TGTGCCAGCAGCGGGGCGGAGTGGAGGGACACTGAAGCTTTCTTT
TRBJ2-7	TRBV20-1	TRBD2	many	CSARDEGGSGTSYEQYF	TGCAGTGCTAGAGATGAAGGGGGTAGCGGGACCTCCTACGAGCAGTACTTC
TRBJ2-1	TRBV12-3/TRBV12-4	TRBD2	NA	CASSSSLAGVYNEQFF	TGTGCCAGCAGTTCCTCACTAGCGGGGGTCTACAATGAGCAGTTCTTC
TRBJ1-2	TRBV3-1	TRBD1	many	CASSPGTGGNYGYTF	TGTGCCAGCAGCCCCGGGACAGGGGGCAACTATGGCTACACCTTC
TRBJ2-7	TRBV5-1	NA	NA	CASRPTTGEQYF	TGCGCCAGCAGGCCAACGACAGGCGAGCAGTACTTC
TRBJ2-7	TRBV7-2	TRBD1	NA	CASSFDRVLADEQYF	TGTGCCAGCAGCTTCGACAGGGTCCTGGCGGACGAGCAGTACTTC
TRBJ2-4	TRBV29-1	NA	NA	CSVEGVGAKNIQYF	TGCAGCGTTGAAGGGGTAGGGGCCAAAAACATTCAGTACTTC
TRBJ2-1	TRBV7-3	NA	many	CASSLSSEQFF	TGTGCCAGCAGCTTAAGTAGTGAGCAGTTCTTC
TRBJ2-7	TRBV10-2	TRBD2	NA	CASSQLAGASYEQYF	TGCGCCAGCAGTCAACTAGCGGGAGCCTCCTACGAGCAGTACTTC
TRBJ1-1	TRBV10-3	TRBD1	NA	CAISETGGDTEAFF	TGTGCCATCAGCGAGACAGGGGGCGACACTGAAGCTTTCTTT
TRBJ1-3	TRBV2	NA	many	CASSDRVDGNTIYF	TGTGCCAGCAGTGACAGGGTTGATGGAAACACCATATATTTT